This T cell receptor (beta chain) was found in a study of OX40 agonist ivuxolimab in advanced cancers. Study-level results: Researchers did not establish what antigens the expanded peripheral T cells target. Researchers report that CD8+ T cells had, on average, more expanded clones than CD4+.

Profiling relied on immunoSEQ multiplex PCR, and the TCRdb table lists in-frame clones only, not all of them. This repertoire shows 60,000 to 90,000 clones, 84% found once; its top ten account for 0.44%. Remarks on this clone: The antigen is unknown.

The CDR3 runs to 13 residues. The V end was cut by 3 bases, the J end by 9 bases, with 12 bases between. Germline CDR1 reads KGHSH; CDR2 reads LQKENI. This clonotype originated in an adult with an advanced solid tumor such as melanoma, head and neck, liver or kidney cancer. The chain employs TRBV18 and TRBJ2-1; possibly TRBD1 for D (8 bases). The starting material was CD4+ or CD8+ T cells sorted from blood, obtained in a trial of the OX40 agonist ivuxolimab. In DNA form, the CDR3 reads TGTGCCAGCTCACCGGACAGGGAGGGTGAGCAGTTCTTC. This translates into CASSPDREGEQFF.